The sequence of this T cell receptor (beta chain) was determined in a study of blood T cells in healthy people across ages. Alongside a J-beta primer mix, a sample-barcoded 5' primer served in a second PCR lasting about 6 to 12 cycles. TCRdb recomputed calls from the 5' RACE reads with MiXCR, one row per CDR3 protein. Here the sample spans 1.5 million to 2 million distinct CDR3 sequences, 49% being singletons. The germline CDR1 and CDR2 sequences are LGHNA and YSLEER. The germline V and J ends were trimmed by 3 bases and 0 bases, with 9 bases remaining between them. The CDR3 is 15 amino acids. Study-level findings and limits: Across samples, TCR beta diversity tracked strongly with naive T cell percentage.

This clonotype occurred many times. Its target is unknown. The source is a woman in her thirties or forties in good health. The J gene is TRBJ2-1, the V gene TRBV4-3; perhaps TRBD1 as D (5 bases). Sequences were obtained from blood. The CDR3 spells CASSQDTSSYNEQFF. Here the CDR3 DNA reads TGCGCCAGCAGCCAGGACACGAGCTCCTACAATGAGCAGTTCTTC.